Shown below are 18 T cell receptor beta chains from a single sample sequenced in a study of beta chain features in type 1 diabetes. Reverse transcription of all isolated RNA meant that expressed TCRB transcripts were sequenced. The repertoire was sequenced with immunoSEQ multiplex PCR; TCRdb's copy has only in-frame clones and lacks some. The sample consists of 900,000 or so clones, about a sixth of them appearing once. Sequencing was done on a sample of naive CD4+ T cells from blood. These receptors originate from a woman between 18 and 29 years old in good health.

This clone has more than one count but fewer than ten. The gene calls are TRBV5-1 and TRBJ1-1, with D possibly TRBD1 on 6 matching bases. Germline V gene data show CDR1 as SGHRS and CDR2 as YFSETQ. This CDR3 is 14 amino acids long. Deletions cut 4 bases from V and 0 bases from J, with 10 bases between. The chain's CDR3 is CASSVDSMNTEAFF. CDR3 nucleotides: TGCGCCAGCAGCGTGGACAGTATGAACACTGAAGCTTTCTTT.

This clone came up a few times. The CDR3 coding sequence is TGTGCCAGCAGTCCCGTTAAGGGAAGAAAAAACATTCAGTACTTC. Amino acid sequence: CASSPVKGRKNIQYF. The chain recombines TRBV28 with TRBJ2-4; D remains unclear. Per the germline V gene, CDR1 is MDHEN and CDR2 is SYDVKM. Trimming removed 5 bases at V and 4 bases at J, with 15 bases between. This CDR3 region has 15 residues.

This chain joins TRBV4-2 and TRBJ2-1; a weak D match, TRBD1 (5 bases). In germline, CDR1 is LGHNA, CDR2 YNFKEQ. Trimming took off 2 bases at V and 3 bases at J, with 8 bases between the two ends. The CDR3 is made up of 14 amino acids. Here the CDR3 reads CASSQLGVYNEQFF. CDR3 nucleotides: TGTGCCAGCAGCCAACTAGGGGTCTACAATGAGCAGTTCTTC.

V gene TRBV6-5 combines with J gene TRBJ1-3, with D maybe TRBD1 (5 bases). Per the germline V gene, CDR1 is MNHEY and CDR2 is SVGAGI. The V gene lost 4 bases and the J gene lost 14 bases, with 21 bases spanning the gap. This CDR3 has 14 amino acids. CDR3 protein: CASSSSGWGTSLYF. The CDR3 DNA is TGTGCCAGCAGTTCTAGCGGTTGGGGCACCAGCCTATATTTT.

Turning to this clone: At the DNA level, this CDR3 is encoded by other sequences in the same sample as well. The V gene is TRBV18, the J gene TRBJ1-2; D remains ambiguous. The CDR3 is 13 residues long. V lost 3 bases and J 6 bases, leaving 11 bases between the germline ends. The germline gives CDR1 KGHSH, CDR2 LQKENI. The CDR3 loop is CASSPRQVDGYTF. As DNA, the CDR3 is TGTGCCAGCTCACCTCGGCAGGTTGATGGCTACACCTTC.

The sample holds a few counts of this clone. The chain recombines TRBV23-1 with TRBJ2-1; D unclear. TRBV23-1 is known as an ORF, though its function is uncertain. The CDR3 runs to 12 residues. V was pared by 4 bases and J by 8 bases, with 9 bases between. CDR3 loop: CASSLPTHEQFF. DNA of the CDR3: TGCGCCAGCAGTCTCCCGACGCATGAGCAGTTCTTC.

The chain recombines TRBV13 with TRBJ2-2, with 11 bases lining up with TRBD2. Germline V gene data show CDR1 as PRHDT and CDR2 as FYEKMQ (reference sequence). J was trimmed by 5 bases and V by 6 bases; bases with no gene match: 5. This CDR3 contains 15 residues. The CDR3: CASRRLAGRTGELFF. The CDR3 DNA sequence: TGTGCCAGCAGGCGACTAGCGGGAAGAACCGGGGAGCTGTTTTTT. Full variable domain (rest looked up from reference TRBV13 and TRBJ2-2): AAGVIQSPRHLIKEKRETATLKCYPIPRHDTVYWYQQGPGQDPQFLISFYEKMQSDKGSIPDRFSAQQFSDYHSELNMSSLELGDSALYFCASRRLAGRTGELFFGEGSRLTVL.

This clone was detected a few times. V is TRBV5-4 and J is TRBJ2-1; D is undetermined. The CDR3 contains 15 residues. Germline-derived CDR1 and CDR2 are SGHNT and YYREEE (reference sequence). Trimming removed 4 bases at V and 8 bases at J, with 19 bases between. The CDR3 loop is CASSRWESGIHEQFF. CDR3 DNA: TGTGCCAGCAGCCGTTGGGAATCGGGTATCCATGAGCAGTTCTTC.

This sequence joins TRBV18 and TRBJ1-3; D ambiguous. Germline V gene lookup returns CDR1 KGHSH and CDR2 LQKENI. This CDR3 contains 13 residues. The germline V and J ends were trimmed by 6 bases and 0 bases, with 6 bases remaining between them. CDR3 bases: TGTGCCAGCTCGGTTCCCTCTGGAAACACCATATATTTT. This encodes CASSVPSGNTIYF. Full variable domain (remainder filled in from reference TRBV18 and TRBJ1-3): NAGVMQNPRHLVRRRGQEARLRCSPMKGHSHVYWYRQLPEEGLKFMVYLQKENIIDESGMPKERFSAEFPKEGPSILRIQQVVRGDSAAYFCASSVPSGNTIYFGEGSWLTVV.

The genes are TRBV11-2 and TRBJ2-1; 10 nucleotides align to TRBD2. The CDR3 length is 15 residues. Germline V gene data show CDR1 as SGHAT and CDR2 as FQNNGV. Losses at the gene ends were 4 bases for V and 7 bases for J; bases not matched to a gene: 7. CDR3 in DNA: TGTGCCAGCAGCTCCCTAGCGGGAGTTCGGAATGAGCAGTTCTTC. Translated, it gives CASSSLAGVRNEQFF.

J is TRBJ2-3 and V is TRBV6-5, with D perhaps given as TRBD1 or TRBD2 (5 bases each). V shed 2 bases and J shed 2 bases, with 11 bases lying between them. Per germline, CDR1 MNHEY and CDR2 SVGAGI. This CDR3 is 15 amino acids long. Written as DNA, the CDR3 is TGTGCCAGCAGTTACGAGGGACGGACCACAGATACGCAGTATTTT. Translation gives CASSYEGRTTDTQYF.

V is TRBV7-2 and J is TRBJ2-3; 10 bases align to TRBD2. CDR3 length: 16 residues. The germline V gene encodes CDR1 SGHTA and CDR2 FQGNSA. J gave up 5 bases and V 1 base, and 6 bases lay outside the gene matches. The DNA of the CDR3 is TGTGCCAGCAGCTTAGTGTGGGCTAGCGGGAGAGATACGCAGTATTTT. Its translation: CASSLVWASGRDTQYF.

This rearrangement joins TRBV9 to TRBJ2-2; D gene ambiguous. Germline V gene data show CDR1 as SGDLS and CDR2 as YYNGEE. Trimming took off 1 base at V and 5 bases at J, with 6 bases between the two ends. The CDR3 extends over 13 amino acids. CDR3 loop: CASSVKGTGELFF. CDR3 DNA sequence: TGTGCCAGCAGCGTAAAAGGGACCGGGGAGCTGTTTTTT.

The chain combines TRBV7-2 with TRBJ2-3, with 12 bases matching TRBD2. The ends lost 1 base at V and 0 bases at J; junction bases unmatched: 5. The CDR3 has 18 residues. CDR1 and CDR2 from the germline V gene are SGHTA and FQGNSA. The CDR3: CASSLVSGTSGSTDTQYF. The CDR3 bases are TGTGCCAGCAGCTTAGTCTCTGGGACTAGCGGGAGCACAGATACGCAGTATTTT.

This clone was observed a few times. This chain links TRBV27 with TRBJ2-1; 13 bases fit TRBD2. CDR3 length: 15 residues. The germline CDR1 and CDR2 sequences are MNHEY and SMNVEV (reference sequence). The trim removed 6 bases at V and 10 bases at J, leaving 9 bases unmatched. The CDR3 region has the DNA TGTGCCAGCAGCCCCGGGACTAGCGGGACGCGGGAGCAGTTCTTC. It yields the protein CASSPGTSGTREQFF.

This chain uses TRBV29-1 with TRBJ2-5; a weak D match, TRBD1 (7 bases). The CDR3 length is 12 residues. Deletions cut 4 bases from V and 5 bases from J, with 11 bases between. Germline V lookup: CDR1 SQVTM, CDR2 ANQGSEA. The CDR3 loop reads CSVAAGGETQYF. In DNA form, the CDR3 reads TGCAGCGTTGCCGCAGGGGGGGAGACCCAGTACTTC.

This chain uses TRBV28 with TRBJ2-4; possibly TRBD2 for D (6 bases). The CDR3 loop spans 15 amino acids. The germline CDR1 and CDR2 sequences are MDHEN and SYDVKM. Deletions cut 2 bases from V and 3 bases from J, with 11 bases between. This CDR3 reads CASSLGGAGKNIQYF. Written as DNA, the CDR3 is TGTGCCAGCAGTTTAGGGGGAGCGGGCAAAAACATTCAGTACTTC.

The chain couples TRBV4-2 to TRBJ2-1; no firm D call. CDR1 and CDR2 from the germline V gene are LGHNA and YNFKEQ. Trimming removed 6 bases from V and 0 bases from J, with 12 bases in between. This CDR3 spans 15 amino acids. CDR3 bases: TGTGCCAGCAGTCGTTGGGGTGCCTCCTACAATGAGCAGTTCTTC. As protein: CASSRWGASYNEQFF.